This TCR beta chain stems from a study of response to subunit inactivated influenza vaccine. General study findings and limits: Each seasonal influenza vaccination, the authors suggested, recruits few new T cells.

J gave up 2 bases and V 5 bases, and 4 bases lay outside the gene matches. Per the germline V gene, CDR1 is DFQATT and CDR2 is SNEGSKA (reference sequence). This CDR3 comprises 13 residues. This clonotype has a count of ten or more. Its specificity is not known. TCRdb independently ran MiXCR on the RT-PCR reads; one entry per CDR3 protein. The sample carries more than 600,000 distinct CDR3 sequences, roughly 18% recorded once. This TCR was sampled from a man aged 50 to 60 who received an inactivated influenza vaccine. The starting material was PBMCs from blood, obtained 5 to 6 days after vaccination. V usage is TRBV20-1 and J usage is TRBJ2-3; 7 nucleotides agree with TRBD2. The CDR3 sequence is CSAPRGVTDTQYF. The CDR3 DNA sequence: TGCAGTGCTCCCCGGGGGGTCACAGATACGCAGTATTTT.